This TCR beta chain was sequenced for a study of shared clonotypes between healthy human individuals. Every donor was a Caucasian adult from Nashville, Tennessee. With respect to this clone: Its specificity is unknown.

Notes on the study in general: Few donors restricted represented genetic and exposure-history diversity.

Assay: immunoSEQ multiplex PCR; the TCRdb copy retains only in-frame clones and omits some. The top ten hold 12% of the sample, which has fewer than 650,000 clones, around 78% seen once. The sequenced sample was PBMCs. This clonotype was sampled from a woman aged 40 to 50 in good health. Some clones in this sample may be carry-over from other donors' samples.

The CDR3 reads CASSLQRGLGEKLFF. The DNA of the CDR3 is TGTGCCAGTAGTCTCCAGCGAGGACTCGGTGAAAAACTGTTTTTT. The V and J genes are TRBV19 and TRBJ1-4; no firm D call. The CDR3 is 15 amino acids. Germline V CDR1 and CDR2: LNHDA, SQIVND (reference sequence). V gave up 5 bases and J gave up 7 bases, with 17 bases separating them.